What follows is one T cell receptor (beta chain) and its context. Under the authors' procedure: Reference gene primer amplification gave estimated nucleated cell counts. Method: immunoSEQ multiplex PCR; TCRdb's copy keeps in-frame clones and lacks some. V and J calls plus clone size are reproduced from that table; the DNA served to infer D and trimming. The table shows about 220,000 clones, with about 80% occurring only once. The data were taken from a study of blood T cell repertoires in COVID-19. Study overall: Material from acute and convalescent COVID-19 was sourced from the United States, Italy and Spain. PBMCs, B-cell-depleted T cells, or T cells were the source of the cDNA or gDNA that made up the material.

The V gene's germline CDR1 is SGHTA and CDR2 FQGTGA. Trimming removed 4 bases from V and 5 bases from J, with 11 bases in between. The CDR3 contains 13 residues. The source of this sequence is a woman aged 30 to 39 who had recovered from COVID-19. The chain links TRBV7-3 to TRBJ1-1; perhaps TRBD1 as D (5 bases). Sequenced material: peripheral blood. CDR3 in DNA: TGTGCCAGCAGCTCACATCAGGGTACTGAAGCTTTCTTT. It codes for CASSSHQGTEAFF.